This TCR beta chain is from a study of shared clonotypes between healthy human individuals. Looked up from germline, CDR1 is SGHRS and CDR2 is YFSETQ. Trimming took off 2 bases at V and 7 bases at J, with 9 bases between the two ends. The CDR3 length is 13 residues. TCRdb keeps only in-frame clones here, not all; method: immunoSEQ multiplex PCR. The sample records 2 million or so clones, approximately 94% being singletons. Naive CD8 cells comprised CD45RO-negative, CCR7-positively selected cells, excluding terminally differentiated effector memory CD45RA+ cells. The chain couples TRBV5-1 to TRBJ2-2; no reliable D call. The source of this sequence is a man between 18 and 29 years old in good health. Sequencing input: naive CD8+ T cells sorted from blood. The CDR3 DNA reads TGCGCCAGCAGCTTTTACTCGGACGGGGAGCTGTTTTTT. Amino acids: CASSFYSDGELFF. Together with reference TRBV5-1 and TRBJ2-2, the CDR3 gives the full variable domain: KAGVTQTPRYLIKTRGQQVTLSCSPISGHRSVSWYQQTPGQGLQFLFEYFSETQRNKGNFPGRFSGRQFSNSRSEMNVSTLELGDSALYLCASSFYSDGELFFGEGSRLTVL.